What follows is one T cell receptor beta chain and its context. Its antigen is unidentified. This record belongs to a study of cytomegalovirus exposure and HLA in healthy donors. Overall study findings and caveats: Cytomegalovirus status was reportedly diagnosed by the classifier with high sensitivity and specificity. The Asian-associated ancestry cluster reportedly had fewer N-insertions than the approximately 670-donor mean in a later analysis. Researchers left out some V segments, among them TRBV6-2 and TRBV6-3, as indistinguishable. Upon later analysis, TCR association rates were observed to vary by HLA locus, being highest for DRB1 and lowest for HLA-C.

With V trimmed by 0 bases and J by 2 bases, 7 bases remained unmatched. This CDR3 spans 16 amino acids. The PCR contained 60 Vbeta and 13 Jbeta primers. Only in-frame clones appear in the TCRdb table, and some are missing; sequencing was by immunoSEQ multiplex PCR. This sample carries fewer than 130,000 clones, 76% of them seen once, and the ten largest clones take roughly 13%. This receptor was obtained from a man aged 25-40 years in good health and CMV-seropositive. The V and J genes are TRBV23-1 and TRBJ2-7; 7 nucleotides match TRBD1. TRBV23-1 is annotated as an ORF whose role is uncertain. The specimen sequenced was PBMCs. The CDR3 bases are TGCGCCAGCAGTCAATCAGTCGACAGGGTTACCTACGAGCAGTACTTC. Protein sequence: CASSQSVDRVTYEQYF.